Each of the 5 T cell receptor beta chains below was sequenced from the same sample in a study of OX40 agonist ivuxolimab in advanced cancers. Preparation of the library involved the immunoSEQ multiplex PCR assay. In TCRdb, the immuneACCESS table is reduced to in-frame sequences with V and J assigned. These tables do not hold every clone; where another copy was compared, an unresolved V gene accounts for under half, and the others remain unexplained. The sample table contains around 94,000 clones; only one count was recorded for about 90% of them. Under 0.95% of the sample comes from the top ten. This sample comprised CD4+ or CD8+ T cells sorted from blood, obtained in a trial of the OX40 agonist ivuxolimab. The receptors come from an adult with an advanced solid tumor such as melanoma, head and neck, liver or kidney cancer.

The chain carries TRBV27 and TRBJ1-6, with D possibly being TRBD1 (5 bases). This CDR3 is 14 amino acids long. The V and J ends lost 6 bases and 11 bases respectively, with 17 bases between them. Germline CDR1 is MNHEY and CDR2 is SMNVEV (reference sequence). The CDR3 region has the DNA TGTGCCAGCAGGGTCCTGGGGGGGGATACACCCCTCCACTTT. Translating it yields CASRVLGGDTPLHF.

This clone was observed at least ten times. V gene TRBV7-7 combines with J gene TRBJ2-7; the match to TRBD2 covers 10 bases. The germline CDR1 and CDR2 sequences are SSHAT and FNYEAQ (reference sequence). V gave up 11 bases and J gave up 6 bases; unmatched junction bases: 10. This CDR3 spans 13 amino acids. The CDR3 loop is CAPRASGSREQYF. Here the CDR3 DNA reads TGTGCCCCGAGGGCTAGCGGGAGCCGCGAGCAGTACTTC. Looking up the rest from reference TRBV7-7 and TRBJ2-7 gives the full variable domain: GAGVSQSPRYKVTKRGQDVTLRCDPISSHATLYWYQQALGQGPEFLTYFNYEAQPDKSGLPSDRFSAERPEGSISTLTIQRTEQRDSAMYRCAPRASGSREQYFGPGTRLTVT.

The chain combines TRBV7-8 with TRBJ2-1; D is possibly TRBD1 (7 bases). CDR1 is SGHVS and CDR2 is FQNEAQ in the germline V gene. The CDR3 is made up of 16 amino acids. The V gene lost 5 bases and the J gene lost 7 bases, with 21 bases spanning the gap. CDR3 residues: CASSPRQGYSGNEQFF. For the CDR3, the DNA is TGTGCCAGCAGCCCCCGACAGGGATACAGCGGGAATGAGCAGTTCTTC.

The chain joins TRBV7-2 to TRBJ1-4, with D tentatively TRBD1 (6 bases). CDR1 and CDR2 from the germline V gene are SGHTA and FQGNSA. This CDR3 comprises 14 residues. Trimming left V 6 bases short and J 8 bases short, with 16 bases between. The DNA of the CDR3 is TGTGCCAGCAGTCCCGACAGGTTGCCCGAAAAACTGTTTTTT. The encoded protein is CASSPDRLPEKLFF.

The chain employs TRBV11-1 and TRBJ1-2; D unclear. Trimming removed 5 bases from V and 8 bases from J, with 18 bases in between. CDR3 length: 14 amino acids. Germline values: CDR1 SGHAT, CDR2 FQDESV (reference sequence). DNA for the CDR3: TGTGCCAGCAGCCCGAATGCTATTTCCCGGGGCTACACCTTC. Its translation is CASSPNAISRGYTF.